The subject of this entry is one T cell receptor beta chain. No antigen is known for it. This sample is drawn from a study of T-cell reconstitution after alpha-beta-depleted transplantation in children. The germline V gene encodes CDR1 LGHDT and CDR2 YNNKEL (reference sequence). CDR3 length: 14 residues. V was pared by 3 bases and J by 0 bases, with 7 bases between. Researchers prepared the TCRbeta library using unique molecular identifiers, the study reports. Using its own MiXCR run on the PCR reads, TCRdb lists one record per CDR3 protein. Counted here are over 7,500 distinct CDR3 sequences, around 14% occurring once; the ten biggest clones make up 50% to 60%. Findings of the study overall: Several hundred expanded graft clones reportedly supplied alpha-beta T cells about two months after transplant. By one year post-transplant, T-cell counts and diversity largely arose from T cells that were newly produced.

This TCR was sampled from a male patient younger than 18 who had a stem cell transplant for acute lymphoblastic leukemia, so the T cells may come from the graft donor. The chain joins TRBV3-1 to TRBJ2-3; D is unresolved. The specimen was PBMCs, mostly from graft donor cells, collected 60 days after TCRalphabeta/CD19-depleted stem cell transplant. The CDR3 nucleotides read TGTGCCAGCAGCCAGGCGGTAAGCACAGATACGCAGTATTTT. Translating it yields CASSQAVSTDTQYF.